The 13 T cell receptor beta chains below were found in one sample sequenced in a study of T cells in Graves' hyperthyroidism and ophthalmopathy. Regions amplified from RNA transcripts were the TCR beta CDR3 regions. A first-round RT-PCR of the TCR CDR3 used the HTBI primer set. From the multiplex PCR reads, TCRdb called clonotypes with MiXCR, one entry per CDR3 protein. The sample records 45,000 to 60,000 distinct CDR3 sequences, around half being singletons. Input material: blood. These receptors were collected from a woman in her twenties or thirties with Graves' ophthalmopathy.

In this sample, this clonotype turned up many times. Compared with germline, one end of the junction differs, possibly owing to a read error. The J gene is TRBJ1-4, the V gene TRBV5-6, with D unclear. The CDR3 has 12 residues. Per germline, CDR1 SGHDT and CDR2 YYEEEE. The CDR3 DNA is TGTGCCAGCAGCTCAACTGATGAAAAACTGTTTTTT. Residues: CASSSTDEKLFF.

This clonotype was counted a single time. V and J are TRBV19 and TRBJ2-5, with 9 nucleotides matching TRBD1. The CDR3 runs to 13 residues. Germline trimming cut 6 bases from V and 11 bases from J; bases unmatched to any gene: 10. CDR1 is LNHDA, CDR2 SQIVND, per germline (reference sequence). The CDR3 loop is CASRLTGGAGQYF. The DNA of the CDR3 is TGTGCCAGTAGACTGACAGGGGGGGCCGGTCAGTACTTC. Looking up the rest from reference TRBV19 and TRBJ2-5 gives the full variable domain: DGGITQSPKYLFRKEGQNVTLSCEQNLNHDAMYWYRQDPGQGLRLIYYSQIVNDFQKGDIAEGYSVSREKKESFPLTVTSAQKNPTAFYLCASRLTGGAGQYFGPGTRLLVL.

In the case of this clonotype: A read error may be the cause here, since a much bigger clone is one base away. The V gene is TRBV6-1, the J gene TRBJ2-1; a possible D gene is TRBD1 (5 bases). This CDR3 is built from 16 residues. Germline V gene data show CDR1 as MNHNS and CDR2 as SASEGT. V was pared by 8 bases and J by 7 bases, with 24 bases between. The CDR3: CASGYQMTASTNEQFF. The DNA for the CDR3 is TGTGCCAGCGGTTACCAGATGACAGCCTCTACAAATGAGCAGTTCTTC.

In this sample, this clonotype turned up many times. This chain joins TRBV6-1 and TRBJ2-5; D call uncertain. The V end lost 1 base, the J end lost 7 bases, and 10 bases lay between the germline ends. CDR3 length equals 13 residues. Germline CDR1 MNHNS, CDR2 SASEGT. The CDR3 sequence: CASSEGPWRTQYF. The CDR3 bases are TGTGCCAGCAGTGAAGGGCCATGGCGGACCCAGTACTTC.

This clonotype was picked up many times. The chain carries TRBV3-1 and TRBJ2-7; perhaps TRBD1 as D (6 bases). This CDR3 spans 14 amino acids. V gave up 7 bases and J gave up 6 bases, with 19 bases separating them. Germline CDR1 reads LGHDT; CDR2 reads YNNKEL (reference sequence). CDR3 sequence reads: CASTPGDTLGEQYF. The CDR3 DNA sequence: TGTGCCAGCACGCCTGGGGACACTCTAGGCGAGCAGTACTTC.

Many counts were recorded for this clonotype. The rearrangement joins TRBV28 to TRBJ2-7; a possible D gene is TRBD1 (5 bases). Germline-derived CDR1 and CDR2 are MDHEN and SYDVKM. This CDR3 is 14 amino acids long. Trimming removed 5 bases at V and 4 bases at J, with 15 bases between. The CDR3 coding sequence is TGTGCCAGCAGTAAGCCAGGGAACATATACGAGCAGTACTTC. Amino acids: CASSKPGNIYEQYF. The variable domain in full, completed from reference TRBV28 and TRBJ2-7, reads DVKVTQSSRYLVKRTGEKVFLECVQDMDHENMFWYRQDPGLGLRLIYFSYDVKMKEKGDIPEGYSVSREKKERFSLILESASTNQTSMYLCASSKPGNIYEQYFGPGTRLTVT.

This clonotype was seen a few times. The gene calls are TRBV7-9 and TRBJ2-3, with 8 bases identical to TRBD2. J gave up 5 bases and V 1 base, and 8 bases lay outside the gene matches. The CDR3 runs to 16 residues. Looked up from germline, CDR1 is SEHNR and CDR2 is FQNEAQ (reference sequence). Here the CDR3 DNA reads TGTGCCAGCAGCTTAGAGGGGGTCGGGAGGGGAGATACGCAGTATTTT. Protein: CASSLEGVGRGDTQYF.

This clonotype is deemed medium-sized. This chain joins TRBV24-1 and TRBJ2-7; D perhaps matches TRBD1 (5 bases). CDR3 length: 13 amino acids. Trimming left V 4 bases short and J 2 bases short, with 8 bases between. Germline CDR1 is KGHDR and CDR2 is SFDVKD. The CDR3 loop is CATSDDRTYEQYF. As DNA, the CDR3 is TGTGCCACCAGTGACGACAGAACCTACGAGCAGTACTTC.

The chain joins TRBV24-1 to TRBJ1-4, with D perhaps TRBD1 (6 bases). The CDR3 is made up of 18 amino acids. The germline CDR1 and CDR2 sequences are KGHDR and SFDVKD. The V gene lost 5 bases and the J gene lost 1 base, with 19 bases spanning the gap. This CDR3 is CATSGGTQEEETNEKLFF. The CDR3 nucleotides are TGTGCCACCAGTGGGGGGACACAAGAAGAGGAAACTAATGAAAAACTGTTTTTT.

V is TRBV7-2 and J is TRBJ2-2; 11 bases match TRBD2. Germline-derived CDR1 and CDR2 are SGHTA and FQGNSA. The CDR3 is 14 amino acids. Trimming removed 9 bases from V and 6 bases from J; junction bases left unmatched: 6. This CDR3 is CASRLAGGPGELFF. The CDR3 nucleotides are TGTGCCAGTCGCCTAGCGGGAGGACCCGGGGAGCTGTTTTTT.

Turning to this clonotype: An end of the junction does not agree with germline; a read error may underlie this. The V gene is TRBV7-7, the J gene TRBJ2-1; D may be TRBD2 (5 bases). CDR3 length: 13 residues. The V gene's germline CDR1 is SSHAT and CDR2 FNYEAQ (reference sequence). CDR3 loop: CASSLTRANEQFF. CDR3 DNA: TGTGCTAGCAGCTTAACGAGGGCCAATGAGCAGTTCTTC.

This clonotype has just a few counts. The CDR3 loop is CASSESGGQANTIYF. In nucleotides, the CDR3 is TGCGCCAGCAGTGAGTCAGGAGGACAGGCAAACACCATATATTTT. This chain joins TRBV10-2 and TRBJ1-3, with 7 bases fitting TRBD1. Germline CDR1 WSHSY, CDR2 SAAADI. Trimming removed 0 bases from V and 6 bases from J; junction bases left unmatched: 5. The CDR3 extends over 15 amino acids.

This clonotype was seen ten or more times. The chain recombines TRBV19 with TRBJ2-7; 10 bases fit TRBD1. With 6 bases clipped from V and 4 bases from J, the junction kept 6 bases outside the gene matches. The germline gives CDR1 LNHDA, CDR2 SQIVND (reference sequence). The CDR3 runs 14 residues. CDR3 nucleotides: TGTGCCAGTAGACAACCGGGACAGGGGTACGAGCAGTACTTC. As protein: CASRQPGQGYEQYF. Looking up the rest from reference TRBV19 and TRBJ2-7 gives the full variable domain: DGGITQSPKYLFRKEGQNVTLSCEQNLNHDAMYWYRQDPGQGLRLIYYSQIVNDFQKGDIAEGYSVSREKKESFPLTVTSAQKNPTAFYLCASRQPGQGYEQYFGPGTRLTVT.